This TCR beta chain was retrieved from a study of blood T cell repertoires in COVID-19. The assay was immunoSEQ multiplex PCR, and TCRdb's table has in-frame clones only and misses some. The repertoire has some 200,000 clones, about nine tenths of them found once; the top ten carry about 4.5%. With 2 bases removed from V and 4 bases from J, the gap between germline ends came to 16 bases. This CDR3 is built from 16 residues. Germline V gene data show CDR1 as MNHEY and CDR2 as SVGAGI. Sequenced input: peripheral blood. This clonotype was sampled from a man in his fifties or sixties with acute or convalescent COVID-19. The chain couples TRBV6-5 to TRBJ2-3, with D uncertain. CDR3 nucleotides: TGTGCCAGCAGTTACGAGGCCGCCATAAGCGCAGATACGCAGTATTTT. It specifies CASSYEAAISADTQYF.